This TCR beta chain was sequenced during a study of cytomegalovirus exposure and HLA in healthy donors. Overall study: According to later analysis, the same platform produced the 120 validation and under 750 first-cohort repertoires.

Germline-derived CDR1 and CDR2 are MNHEY and SVGAGI. V was clipped by 5 bases and J by 8 bases, with 15 bases between them. CDR3 size: 13 residues. This table comes from immunoSEQ multiplex PCR, and its TCRdb copy is limited to in-frame clones, with some not included. The table shows about 130,000 clones, with 70% to 85% occurring only once. Sequenced sample: PBMCs. This TCR was recovered from a man aged 25 to 45 in good health and CMV-seropositive. The genes are TRBV6-5 and TRBJ1-2; perhaps TRBD1 as D (6 bases). The CDR3 DNA sequence: TGTGCCAGCAGTGGGCGGGGGGCAGAGGGCTACACCTTC. Its translation is CASSGRGAEGYTF.